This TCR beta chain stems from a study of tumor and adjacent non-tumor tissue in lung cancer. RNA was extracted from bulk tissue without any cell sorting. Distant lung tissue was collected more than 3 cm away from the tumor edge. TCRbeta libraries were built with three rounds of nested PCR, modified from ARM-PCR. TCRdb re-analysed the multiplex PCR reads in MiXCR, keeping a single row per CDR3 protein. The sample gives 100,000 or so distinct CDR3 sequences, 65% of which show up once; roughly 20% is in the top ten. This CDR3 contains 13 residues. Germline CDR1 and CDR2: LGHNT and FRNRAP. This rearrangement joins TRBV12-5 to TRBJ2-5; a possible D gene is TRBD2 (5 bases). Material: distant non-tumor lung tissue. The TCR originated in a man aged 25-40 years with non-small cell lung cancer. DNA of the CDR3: TGTGCCAGAGGCAAGGACTTTTGGGAGACCCAGTACTTC. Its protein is CARGKDFWETQYF.